This T cell receptor beta chain was found in a study of shared clonotypes between healthy human individuals (dated by TCRdb to the early 2020s). About the study as a whole: The cohort included a few men and a couple of women between 18 and 49 years of age. To increase sequencing depth and limit assay-specific biases, TCR repertoire library preparation and sequencing were carried out by different laboratories using diverse techniques. Leukapheresis yielded between about 0.8 and 9.5 billion PBMCs per donor. The study deeply sequenced blood TCR repertoires of about 5 healthy adults to estimate repertoire size and the extent of clonotype sharing between individuals. For each donor, CD4 naive and CD4 memory were each run on three plates, CD8 naive on two plates, and CD8 memory on one plate. Beyond this particular receptor, the publication reports: Larger estimated clonotype richness was generally found for naive subsets than for memory subsets. Approximately 5% of naive CD4, 3.5% of naive CD8, approximately 2.2% of memory CD4, and approximately 0.4% of memory CD8 clonotypes were shared across several donors. Pairwise subsampling led to the expectation that sequencing depth would affect the degree of clonotype sharing among donors. The genetic and exposure-history diversity represented was limited by the small number of donors. Compared with non-shared clonotypes, clonotypes shared by all four sorted-subset donors had higher generation probabilities. Sampling was restricted to blood, and TCR repertoires in tissue are likely to differ from TCR repertoires in blood. Rarefaction of sorted-subset datasets indicated incomplete sequencing despite the large sequencing depth.

V lost 3 bases and J lost 7 bases, and the count of bases not matched to a germline gene is 9. The germline V gene gives CDR1 as MGHDK and CDR2 as SYGVNS. There are 14 amino acids in the CDR3, from cysteine to phenylalanine inclusive. Kept here is only the CDR3 DNA, which spans 42 bases and is read in frame from base 1. The donors were healthy, HIV-negative adults who had no recently reported acute infections or vaccinations. Every donor was a Caucasian adult residing in Nashville, Tennessee, USA. CD4+ T cells were enriched by magnetic negative selection; naive cells were then positively selected on CD45RA, and the negative fraction formed the memory subset. Blood was collected by leukapheresis, and PBMCs were isolated by Ficoll-Histopaque density gradient centrifugation and then cryopreserved in liquid nitrogen vapor phase. Purity and quantity of every magnetically sorted T cell population were checked by analytical flow cytometry. From each sorted fraction, genomic DNA was isolated and quantified by UV absorbance on a Nanodrop 2000c.

TCR CDR3 regions were amplified from genomic DNA by multiplex PCR using the deep immunoSEQ assay. Extracted genomic DNA from each cell subset was distributed evenly across all wells of several immunoSEQ 96-well plates, and each plate was treated as a replicate. Each replicate PCR for sorted subsets received approximately 200 ng genomic DNA, equal to roughly 33,000 T cell genomes. The purified libraries were quantified using a Qubit 3.0 fluorometer, sized with a Bioanalyzer 2100, and then quantified again using the KAPA Library Quantification kit. Each immunoSEQ 96-well plate was sequenced on its own single-read 150-cycle Illumina NextSeq 550 flow cell. On the authors' methods: Because the immunoSEQ output included only junctional sequences and no quality scores, the filtering could not be the same as the filtering used for full-length reads. To assign V/J genes and CDR3, sequences were annotated against IMGT germline references using PyIR, a Python wrapper for IgBLAST v1.9. Reads were removed for weak V/J assignments (E-value above 1e-6), missing CDR3, stop codons, out-of-frame junctions, or ambiguous translated residues. V3J clonotypes were defined as sequences sharing an identical inferred V gene, J gene, and CDR3 amino acid sequence. The percentage overlap between two repertoires was calculated by dividing the number of shared unique clonotypes by the size of the smaller repertoire. Richness of each repertoire was evaluated using RTK rarefaction, the Chao1 estimator, and Recon v2.1 estimates of unobserved clonotypes. Generation probabilities for all TCRbeta clonotypes obtained by the gDNA method from a few donors were computed using OLGA. Not all clones reach the TCRdb copy of this immuneACCESS table, which keeps in-frame sequences only. Checked studies attribute under half of the gap to unresolved V genes and leave the rest unexplained. The V and J calls and clone size were taken over from that table, and D and trimming were inferred from the DNA. This sample comprises about 340,000 clones, about 73% of them detected only once. Together, the top ten hold about 10% of the sample.

A word on this clone: Its cognate antigen has yet to be identified. Within one base of it there is no much larger clone, and no base qualities were kept.

Specimen: memory CD4+ T cells sorted from blood. Per the publication, the cell subset or site label means: CD45RA-negative fraction. The chain is made from TRBV25-1 and TRBJ2-7, and TRBD1 aligns with 7 junction nucleotides. The sequence came from a young man in good health. The encoded CDR3 is CASSDRTGVWEQYF. In nucleotide form, the sequence is TGTGCCAGCAGTGATCGAACAGGGGTGTGGGAGCAGTACTTC.